This T cell receptor beta chain was sequenced for a study of shared clonotypes between healthy human individuals. The method was immunoSEQ multiplex PCR; TCRdb's version includes in-frame clones alone and lacks a portion of them. The sample carries about 2 million clones, about 95% recorded once. The CDR3 runs 13 residues. Germline-derived CDR1 and CDR2 are SGHVS and FNYEAQ. J lost 14 bases, V lost 1 base, and 9 bases had no gene match. CD8 cells classed as naive were CD45RO-negative and positively selected for CCR7, excluding terminally differentiated effector memory CD45RA+ cells. The specimen was naive CD8+ T cells sorted from blood. The chain recombines TRBV7-6 with TRBJ2-5; 8 bases line up with TRBD2. The receptor was isolated from a man aged 18 to 29 in good health. CDR3 sequence (DNA): TGTGCCAGCAGCTTAGAACGGGGGGGTGTCTTTTACTTC. It yields the protein CASSLERGGVFYF.